Below, 8 T cell receptor beta chains from the same sample are listed, as sequenced in a study of cytomegalovirus exposure and HLA in healthy donors. PCR was performed using 60 Vbeta and 13 Jbeta primers. Some clones are missing from TCRdb's copy, which holds only in-frame ones; the method was immunoSEQ multiplex PCR. The sample includes approximately 67,000 clones, roughly 65% of them seen just once. The sample was PBMCs. Receptors were obtained from a young woman in good health and CMV-seronegative.

V and J are TRBV7-3 and TRBJ1-2; no firm D call. Germline V lookup: CDR1 SGHTA, CDR2 FQGTGA. The CDR3 sequence is 12 residues long. The V end was cut by 5 bases, the J end by 8 bases, with 12 bases between. For the CDR3, the DNA is TGTGCCAGCAGCCCGAGAGGGAGAGGCTACACCTTC. It specifies CASSPRGRGYTF.

This clone was observed at least ten times. The chain combines TRBV11-2 with TRBJ2-7; 8 nucleotides align to TRBD1. Unmatched junction bases numbered 7, after V lost 1 base and J lost 2 bases. The CDR3 covers 16 residues. CDR1 and CDR2 (germline): SGHAT, FQNNGV. The CDR3 is CASSLVRRTGTYEQYF. The DNA for the CDR3 is TGTGCCAGCAGCTTAGTTCGAAGGACAGGGACCTACGAGCAGTACTTC.

This clone was seen a single time. This chain connects TRBV6-1 to TRBJ1-2; D is possibly TRBD1 (5 bases). Trimming took off 6 bases at V and 0 bases at J, with 14 bases between the two ends. Germline V gene data show CDR1 as MNHNS and CDR2 as SASEGT. The CDR3 contains 15 residues. The CDR3 protein is CASRPTWGANYGYTF. CDR3 DNA: TGTGCCAGCAGACCCACGTGGGGGGCTAACTATGGCTACACCTTC.

This clone has ten or more counts. CDR3 protein: CASSLGAQPQHF. CDR3 bases: TGTGCCAGCAGCTTGGGGGCTCAGCCCCAGCATTTT. V is TRBV5-6 and J is TRBJ1-5; D not certain. Germline-derived CDR1 and CDR2 are SGHDT and YYEEEE. V dropped 0 bases and J dropped 6 bases, with 4 bases sitting between them. This CDR3 contains 12 residues.

This clone was recorded a few times. This chain uses TRBV6-6 with TRBJ1-1; tentatively, D is TRBD1 (6 bases). The CDR3 is 12 amino acids. Germline-derived CDR1 and CDR2 are MNHNY and SVGAGI (reference sequence). Between the trimmed V and J ends, which lost 6 bases and 6 bases, there was a span of 11 bases. CDR3: CASRRQASEAFF. CDR3 bases: TGTGCCAGCAGACGACAGGCGTCTGAAGCTTTCTTT.

V usage is TRBV19 and J usage is TRBJ2-2; 7 bases align to TRBD2. In germline, CDR1 is LNHDA, CDR2 SQIVND (reference sequence). CDR3 length: 14 amino acids. Trimming took 7 bases from V and 5 from J; bases not matched to a gene: 7. The CDR3 protein is CASISPGGTGELFF. As DNA, the CDR3 is TGTGCCAGTATCTCTCCGGGGGGAACCGGGGAGCTGTTTTTT.

The rearrangement uses TRBV10-3 and TRBJ2-1; D might be TRBD2 (5 bases). Trimming pared 5 bases from V and 9 bases from J, leaving 20 bases between. Germline CDR1 and CDR2: ENHRY and SYGVKD. This CDR3 region has 15 residues. CDR3 amino acids: CAISPERTRSAEQFF. The CDR3 DNA is TGTGCCATCAGTCCTGAGCGGACCCGGTCGGCTGAGCAGTTCTTC.

The genes are TRBV2 and TRBJ2-3, with 7 positions matching TRBD1. The CDR3 has 16 amino acids. CDR1 and CDR2 from the germline V gene are SNHLY and FYNNEI. V gave up 5 bases and J gave up 3 bases; unmatched junction bases: 11. This CDR3 reads CASSLLLSGGTDTQYF. In DNA form, the CDR3 reads TGTGCCAGCAGTCTTCTATTATCAGGGGGAACAGATACGCAGTATTTT.